The entry that follows covers one T cell receptor beta chain sequence. The antigen it recognizes is unknown. Base-call qualities are not available, and no considerably larger clone is one nucleotide away. The sample's time point label is to be understood as: pre-treatment sample, taken before nivolumab and TIL therapy. Between late 2017 and 2020, a dual-center phase I trial enrolled adults who had stage 4 NSCLC. The samples were drawn from an open-label, single-arm phase I trial testing tumor-infiltrating lymphocyte therapy combined with nivolumab in advanced non-small cell lung cancer. Blood mononuclear cells from EDTA tubes were isolated by Ficoll gradient, snap-frozen as pellets, and DNA was extracted with a Qiagen mini-prep kit. Using bias-controlled multiplex PCR with the immunoSEQ v3 hsTCRB kit, the TCR beta CDR3 regions were amplified from genomic DNA. TCR libraries were sequenced on an Illumina NextSeq 500 to some 1.8 million read pairs for survey level or roughly 4.5-6 million for deep level. The paper's processing steps were these. The immunoSEQ Analyzer software assigned V, D and J genes, filtered out non-productive sequences, and reported clonality. To compare repertoires between infused TIL and blood, productive Simpson clonality was used along with the Morisita overlap index of productive TRB rearrangements. For each clone in blood, the absolute clonotype count was estimated by multiplying the lymphocyte count by the CD3+ fraction and by the clone's productive frequency. TCRdb carries this immuneACCESS record with in-frame sequences only. Its versions omit some clonotypes, under half of them owing to an unresolved V gene in the studies checked, with the rest unexplained. The V and J calls and clone size were taken over from that table, and D and trimming were inferred from the DNA. This sample gives 20,000 to 25,000 clones in total; about 79% of them show up just once. The top ten clonotypes cover roughly 7% of the sample.

These data are taken from a study of TIL therapy for anti-PD-1-resistant metastatic lung cancer (dated by TCRdb to 2020 to 2022). About the full investigation: Tumors were harvested prior to any PD-1/PD-L1 blockade, after which nivolumab was administered to patients, and lymphodepletion, expanded TIL infusion and IL-2 were given to patients who progressed. Among the enrolled patients, the median age was approximately 54 years (range 38-75), and the median tumor PD-L1 proportion score was roughly 6.4%. Most of the cohort had lung adenocarcinoma, including several EGFR-mutant tumors and two ALK-rearranged tumors, and half of the patients were either current or former smokers. A median non-synonymous tumor mutation burden of about 1.5 mutations per megabase was determined across the cohort by whole-exome sequencing. Tumor and peripheral blood T cell receptor beta sequencing was used to track clonotypes across tumor, expanded TIL product and serial blood samples. Study-level results and caveats: The cohort was highly selected, including more treatment-naive, never-smoker and oncogene-addicted patients than is typical, which limits generalizability. Clonotypes from the infused TIL partially replaced the baseline peripheral repertoire and then declined over months, and persistence showed no apparent association with response. The study protocol defined all tumor marker inferences as exploratory.

Source: blood, taken at baseline. This TCR derives from a person aged 25-79 years with non-small cell lung cancer.

This receptor carries the CDR3 CASSEALRLAGGPFYNEQFF. The DNA reads as follows: TGTGCCAGCAGTGAAGCACTACGGCTAGCGGGAGGGCCATTCTACAATGAGCAGTTCTTC. The rearranged chain carries TRBV6-1 and TRBJ2-1, with 12 junctional bases fitting TRBD2. Sequences MNHNS (CDR1) and SASEGT (CDR2) are obtained from the germline V gene. V loses 0 bases at its end and J loses 3 bases; junction bases beyond the gene matches: 12. The CDR3 contains 20 residues, cysteine and phenylalanine counted. Only the CDR3 part of the read is kept: 60 bases, read in frame from the first base.